Below are 29 T cell receptor beta chains sequenced from a single sample in a study of blood T cell repertoires in COVID-19. Here immunoSEQ multiplex PCR was the method, and the copy in TCRdb shows in-frame clones only, minus some. The sample lists around 330,000 clones; approximately 90% were seen once. The sequenced sample was PBMCs or T cells enriched from blood (not recorded which). Receptors were obtained from a middle-aged woman who had recovered from COVID-19.

The chain employs TRBV27 and TRBJ1-2, with D maybe TRBD1 (5 bases). Trimming pared 5 bases from V and 4 bases from J, leaving 17 bases between. The CDR3 has 15 amino acids. Germline CDR1 reads MNHEY; CDR2 reads SMNVEV (reference sequence). CDR3 sequence (DNA): TGTGCCAGCAGTGCGCGACAGCGCCCCTCCTATGGCTACACCTTC. Its protein is CASSARQRPSYGYTF.

As DNA, the CDR3 is TGTGCCAGCAGTCTCCTTTATAGCAATCAGCCCCAGCATTTT. The encoded protein is CASSLLYSNQPQHF. The chain links TRBV6-5 to TRBJ1-5; D unresolved. The ends were cut back, 5 bases at V and 0 bases at J, with 8 bases in the middle. The CDR3 runs to 14 residues. CDR1 and CDR2 (germline): MNHEY, SVGAGI.

V usage is TRBV9 and J usage is TRBJ2-3; possibly TRBD2 for D (5 bases). Germline V lookup: CDR1 SGDLS, CDR2 YYNGEE. V lost 2 bases and J lost 5, with 12 bases in between. This CDR3 has 14 amino acids. CDR3 amino acids: CASSVEGAIDTQYF. For the CDR3, the DNA is TGTGCCAGCAGCGTCGAGGGAGCTATAGATACGCAGTATTTT.

The rearrangement joins TRBV6-4 to TRBJ2-3, with TRBD1 matching 12 bases. The trim removed 2 bases at V and 4 bases at J, leaving 1 base unmatched. CDR3 length: 15 amino acids. CDR1 and CDR2 from the germline V gene are MRHNA and SNTAGT. In DNA, the CDR3 is TGTGCCAGCAGTGACGGGACAGGGGGCGCAGATACGCAGTATTTT. Amino acids: CASSDGTGGADTQYF.

The V and J genes are TRBV27 and TRBJ1-5; D perhaps matches TRBD1 (5 bases). The V end was cut by 5 bases, the J end by 9 bases, with 17 bases between. There are 14 residues in the CDR3. Germline V CDR1 and CDR2: MNHEY, SMNVEV (reference sequence). The CDR3 protein is CASSERGGDLPQHF. The CDR3 nucleotides are TGTGCCAGCAGTGAGCGGGGGGGAGATCTGCCCCAGCATTTT.

As regards this clone: The sample contains more than one DNA sequence encoding this CDR3. The genes are TRBV19 and TRBJ2-7; perhaps TRBD2 as D (7 bases). The CDR3 contains 14 residues. Trimming shortened V by 0 bases and J by 2 bases, and 8 bases separated the two germline ends. Germline CDR1 is LNHDA and CDR2 is SQIVND (reference sequence). The CDR3 loop reads CASSIEGGPYEQYF. As DNA, the CDR3 is TGTGCCAGTAGTATAGAGGGGGGGCCCTACGAGCAGTACTTC.

The rearrangement links TRBV9 to TRBJ1-1; a weak D match, TRBD1 (5 bases). This CDR3 comprises 15 residues. Germline CDR1 is SGDLS and CDR2 is YYNGEE. The V gene lost 0 bases and the J gene lost 1 base, with 10 bases spanning the gap. The CDR3 sequence is CASSVGSGSNTEAFF. Written as DNA, the CDR3 is TGTGCCAGCAGCGTAGGATCAGGGTCGAACACTGAAGCTTTCTTT.

The chain is built from TRBV2 and TRBJ2-2; D possibly corresponds to TRBD2 (6 bases). CDR1 and CDR2 from the germline V gene are SNHLY and FYNNEI. CDR3 length equals 15 residues. V was clipped by 8 bases and J by 3 bases, with 16 bases between them. The CDR3 protein is CASGTGTPDTGELFF. The CDR3 nucleotides are TGTGCCAGCGGAACCGGGACTCCTGACACCGGGGAGCTGTTTTTT.

The V call is TRBV2, the J call TRBJ2-7; D is perhaps TRBD2 (6 bases). Germline CDR1 SNHLY, CDR2 FYNNEI. V was cut by 2 bases and J by 3 bases, with 14 bases left in between. CDR3 length equals 15 residues. CDR3 protein: CASSELEGPSYEQYF. In nucleotides, the CDR3 is TGTGCCAGCAGTGAACTGGAGGGGCCAAGCTACGAGCAGTACTTC.

The rearrangement uses TRBV4-3 and TRBJ1-2, with a possible D match to TRBD1 (6 bases). V was trimmed by 3 bases and J by 8 bases, leaving 13 bases between them. CDR1 is LGHNA and CDR2 is YSLEER in the germline V gene. The CDR3 contains 13 residues. The CDR3 is CASSQKQGSGYTF. For the CDR3, the DNA is TGCGCCAGCAGCCAGAAACAGGGAAGCGGCTACACCTTC.

The chain recombines TRBV5-4 with TRBJ1-4; TRBD1 matches at 8 bases. The V gene's germline CDR1 is SGHNT and CDR2 YYREEE (reference sequence). Trimming took 4 bases from V and 5 from J; bases not matched to a gene: 4. The CDR3 length is 14 residues. CDR3 coding DNA: TGTGCCAGCAGCCGGTCAGGGGGCAATGAAAAACTGTTTTTT. Protein product: CASSRSGGNEKLFF.

V and J are TRBV7-3 and TRBJ1-5; perhaps TRBD1 as D (6 bases). CDR3 length equals 15 residues. The germline V gene encodes CDR1 SGHTA and CDR2 FQGTGA. Trimming cost V 3 bases and J 7 bases, with 16 bases left between them. The CDR3, as DNA: TGTGCCAGCAGCTTGTTTGGGGGGGCCGGGCAGCCCCAGCATTTT. It yields the protein CASSLFGGAGQPQHF.

V is TRBV29-1 and J is TRBJ2-3; D perhaps matches TRBD1 (6 bases). The CDR3 is 15 residues long. With 1 base removed from V and 3 bases from J, the gap between germline ends came to 14 bases. Germline CDR1 reads SQVTM; CDR2 reads ANQGSEA. The DNA of the CDR3 is TGCAGCGTTGAAGTCGTTCCGGGGACAACAGATACGCAGTATTTT. It is translated as CSVEVVPGTTDTQYF.

The J gene is TRBJ2-7, the V gene TRBV5-5; TRBD2 is a possible D gene (6 bases). This CDR3 has 16 residues. Trimming shortened V by 1 base and J by 2 bases, and 16 bases separated the two germline ends. Germline V gene sequence: CDR1 SGHKS, CDR2 YYEKEE (reference sequence). CDR3 region: CASSLYTGTGAYEQYF. CDR3 bases: TGTGCCAGCAGCTTGTATACCGGGACTGGGGCCTACGAGCAGTACTTC. Full variable domain (missing parts from reference TRBV5-5 and TRBJ2-7): DAGVTQSPTHLIKTRGQQVTLRCSPISGHKSVSWYQQVLGQGPQFIFQYYEKEERGRGNFPDRFSARQFPNYSSELNVNALLLGDSALYLCASSLYTGTGAYEQYFGPGTRLTVT.

This clone was seen more than once but under ten times. The J gene is TRBJ1-5, the V gene TRBV6-4; the D is unclear. Germline V lookup: CDR1 MRHNA, CDR2 SNTAGT. The CDR3 extends over 13 amino acids. V shed 4 bases and J shed 7 bases, with 11 bases lying between them. This chain's CDR3 is CASSAQTEQPQHF. The CDR3 nucleotides are TGTGCCAGCAGTGCCCAGACGGAGCAGCCCCAGCATTTT.

The chain is built from TRBV11-3 and TRBJ1-4; 8 positions match TRBD1. Germline V gene sequence: CDR1 SGHNT, CDR2 YENEEA. V trimming: 6 bases; J trimming: 10 bases; junction bases outside the gene matches: 4. This CDR3 is built from 12 residues. CDR3 protein: CASRTTGGKLFF. Here the CDR3 DNA reads TGTGCCAGCAGAACTACAGGGGGAAAACTGTTTTTT. The full variable domain, in which reference TRBV11-3 and TRBJ1-4 provide the parts outside the CDR3, is EAGVVQSPRYKIIEKKQPVAFWCNPISGHNTLYWYLQNLGQGPELLIRYENEEAVDDSQLPKDRFSAERLKGVDSTLKIQPAELGDSAVYLCASRTTGGKLFFGSGTQLSVL.

The chain links TRBV7-2 to TRBJ2-7; D gene unclear. V shed 1 base and J shed 2 bases, with 9 bases lying between them. The CDR3 is 14 amino acids. CDR1 is SGHTA and CDR2 is FQGNSA in the germline V gene. The CDR3 region has the DNA TGTGCCAGCAGCTTAGATTCGGTAGCCTACGAGCAGTACTTC. Translated: CASSLDSVAYEQYF.

V usage is TRBV4-2 and J usage is TRBJ2-2, with D maybe TRBD2 (6 bases). Germline assignment: CDR1 LGHNA and CDR2 YNFKEQ. Trimming pared 6 bases from V and 4 bases from J, leaving 12 bases between. The CDR3 is 14 residues long. The CDR3 sequence is CASRTGLSTGELFF. The CDR3 nucleotides are TGTGCCAGCAGAACGGGACTCAGCACCGGGGAGCTGTTTTTT.

The V and J genes are TRBV19 and TRBJ2-2; 12 bases are shared with TRBD1. The CDR3 totals 17 residues. Germline trimming cut 4 bases from V and 6 bases from J; bases unmatched to any gene: 9. Germline V gene sequence: CDR1 LNHDA, CDR2 SQIVND (reference sequence). CDR3 nucleotide sequence: TGTGCCAGTAGTACCGTGCCGGGACAGGGGGCTTCCGGGGAGCTGTTTTTT. It yields the protein CASSTVPGQGASGELFF.

This chain joins TRBV28 and TRBJ1-6; D is ambiguous. Germline loops: CDR1 MDHEN, CDR2 SYDVKM. V dropped 7 bases and J dropped 3 bases, with 13 bases sitting between them. The CDR3 runs 15 residues. The CDR3 DNA sequence: TGTGCCAGCACCGCCGTGGCCCTCTATAATTCACCCCTCCACTTT. This sequence encodes CASTAVALYNSPLHF.

V and J are TRBV4-3 and TRBJ2-3, with D maybe TRBD2 (7 bases). V was pared by 1 base and J by 0 bases, with 14 bases between. Germline CDR1 and CDR2: LGHNA and YSLEER. This CDR3 has 17 amino acids. The CDR3 nucleotides read TGCGCCAGCAGCCAAGGGGTGGGGGGGCGGAGCACAGATACGCAGTATTTT. It specifies CASSQGVGGRSTDTQYF.

The V and J genes are TRBV27 and TRBJ1-5, with a weak D call TRBD1 (6 bases). The CDR3 spans 18 residues. The ends were cut back, 5 bases at V and 0 bases at J, with 20 bases in the middle. Per germline, CDR1 MNHEY and CDR2 SMNVEV (reference sequence). In DNA, the CDR3 is TGTGCCAGCAGTCTCCACGGGGCAGGGGCTTATAGCAATCAGCCCCAGCATTTT. Translating it yields CASSLHGAGAYSNQPQHF.

This chain uses TRBV3-1 (or the pseudogene TRBV3-2) with TRBJ2-7; 9 bases are a match to TRBD1. This CDR3 is 14 amino acids long. Trimming removed 4 bases from V and 1 base from J; junction bases left unmatched: 2. CDR1 and CDR2 from the germline V gene are LGHDT and YNNKEL (reference sequence). CDR3 sequence: CASSPGTGSYEQYF. In DNA form, the CDR3 reads TGTGCCAGCAGCCCCGGGACAGGGTCCTACGAGCAGTACTTC.

A note on this clone: The same CDR3 is also encoded by other DNA sequences in this sample. The rearrangement links TRBV5-1 to TRBJ2-3; D gene unclear. The V gene's germline CDR1 is SGHRS and CDR2 YFSETQ. CDR3 length: 12 residues. The V and J ends lost 2 bases and 5 bases respectively, with 6 bases between them. CDR3 DNA sequence: TGCGCCAGCAGCTTCCCGGGAGATACGCAGTATTTT. It translates to CASSFPGDTQYF.

V gene TRBV2 combines with J gene TRBJ1-5; D is undetermined. This CDR3 contains 12 residues. Per the germline V gene, CDR1 is SNHLY and CDR2 is FYNNEI. V was clipped by 3 bases and J by 11 bases, with 11 bases between them. The CDR3 protein is CASSEAPLAQHF. CDR3 nucleotide sequence: TGTGCCAGCAGTGAGGCCCCGTTGGCCCAGCATTTT.

For the CDR3, the DNA is TGTGCCAGCAGCAGACAGTCACACCAGAACACTGAAGCTTTCTTT. As protein: CASSRQSHQNTEAFF. This chain links TRBV21-1 with TRBJ1-1; the table assigns TRBD1, which was not confirmed against the DNA. TRBV21-1 is a pseudogene. The CDR3 runs 15 residues.

This chain connects TRBV7-2 to TRBJ2-6; no firm D call. Trimming cost V 5 bases and J 4 bases, with 12 bases left between them. Germline-derived CDR1 and CDR2 are SGHTA and FQGNSA. The CDR3 runs to 15 residues. The CDR3 protein is CASSDRVLGANVLTF. In DNA form, the CDR3 reads TGTGCCAGCAGCGACCGGGTGTTAGGGGCCAACGTCCTGACTTTC.

This chain uses TRBV7-2 with TRBJ2-7; 11 bases fit TRBD2. The CDR3 contains 15 residues. Trimming removed 5 bases from V and 3 bases from J; junction bases left unmatched: 6. Germline V lookup: CDR1 SGHTA, CDR2 FQGNSA. The CDR3 sequence is CASSILGTSGYEQYF. CDR3 DNA sequence: TGTGCCAGCAGCATTCTTGGGACTAGCGGCTACGAGCAGTACTTC.

Remarks on this clone: Different DNA sequences within this sample yield the same CDR3. The V gene is TRBV12-3 or TRBV12-4, the J gene TRBJ2-7; TRBD1 might be the D (5 bases). Trimming took off 2 bases at V and 4 bases at J, with 6 bases between the two ends. This CDR3 has 12 amino acids. The CDR3 protein is CASSLQGYEQYF. CDR3 coding DNA: TGTGCCAGCAGTTTACAGGGTTACGAGCAGTACTTC.